The T cell receptor (beta chain) described here comes from a study of T cell changes during pregnancy in multiple sclerosis. Method: immunoSEQ multiplex PCR; TCRdb's copy keeps in-frame clones and lacks some. The sample consists of some 100,000 clones, 85% to 95% of them appearing once. Looked up from germline, CDR1 is SGDLS and CDR2 is YYNGEE. CDR3 length equals 15 residues. The V and J ends lost 4 bases and 0 bases, in that order; junction bases with no gene match: 7. This chain uses TRBV9 with TRBJ2-7, with 7 positions matching TRBD2. Sequences were derived from peripheral blood, sampled before pregnancy. The sequence came from a female donor with multiple sclerosis, enrolled in a pregnancy study. For the CDR3, the DNA is TGTGCCAGCAGCCCCTCCGGGAGGCCCTCCTACGAGCAGTACTTC. Amino acid sequence: CASSPSGRPSYEQYF. The variable domain in full, completed from reference TRBV9 and TRBJ2-7, reads DSGVTQTPKHLITATGQRVTLRCSPRSGDLSVYWYQQSLDQGLQFLIQYYNGEERAKGNILERFSAQQFPDLHSELNLSSLELGDSALYFCASSPSGRPSYEQYFGPGTRLTVT.